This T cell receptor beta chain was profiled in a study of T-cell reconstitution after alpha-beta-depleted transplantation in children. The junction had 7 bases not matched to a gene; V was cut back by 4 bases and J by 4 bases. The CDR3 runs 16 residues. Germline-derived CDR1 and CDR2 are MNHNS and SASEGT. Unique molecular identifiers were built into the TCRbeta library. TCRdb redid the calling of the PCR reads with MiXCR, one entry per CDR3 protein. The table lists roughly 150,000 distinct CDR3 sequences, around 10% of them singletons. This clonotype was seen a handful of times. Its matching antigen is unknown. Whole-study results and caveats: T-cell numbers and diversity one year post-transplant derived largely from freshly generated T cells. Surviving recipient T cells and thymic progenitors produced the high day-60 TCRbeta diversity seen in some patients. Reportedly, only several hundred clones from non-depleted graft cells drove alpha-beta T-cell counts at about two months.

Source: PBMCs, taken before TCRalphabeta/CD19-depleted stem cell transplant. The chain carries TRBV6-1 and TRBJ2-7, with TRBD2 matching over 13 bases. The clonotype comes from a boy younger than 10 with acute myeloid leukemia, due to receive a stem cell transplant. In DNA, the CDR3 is TGTGCCAGCAGTGTTGGACTAGCGGGAGAGGAGTACGAGCAGTACTTC. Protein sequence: CASSVGLAGEEYEQYF.